The present T cell receptor (beta chain) was sequenced within a study of beta chain features in type 1 diabetes. This clone was seen only a few times. Its antigen is as yet unknown. General observations from the study: All four CD4+ subsets from Type 1 diabetes patients carried moderately but significantly shorter TCRB CDR3s.

The CDR3 covers 14 residues. V lost 7 bases and J 0 bases, leaving 8 bases between the germline ends. CDR1 is SGHRS and CDR2 is YFSETQ in the germline V gene. The isolated RNA, all of it, was reverse transcribed, so expressed TCRB transcripts were what got sequenced. This table comes from immunoSEQ multiplex PCR, and its TCRdb copy is limited to in-frame clones, with some not included. The table records 600,000 to 700,000 clones, about an eighth of them present only once. The source material was naive CD4+ T cells from blood. The origin of this receptor is a man aged 25-40 years with type 1 diabetes. The rearrangement links TRBV5-1 to TRBJ2-6; D unresolved. CDR3 in DNA: TGCGCCAGCCTCGAGTTCTCTGGGGCCAACGTCCTGACTTTC. Its translation is CASLEFSGANVLTF.